The clone carrying this T cell receptor beta chain has a handful of counts. What it recognizes is unknown. Someone pulled total RNA out of unfractionated whole blood. The data are from a study of human T cells and chemical hapten exposure. Turning to the study itself: TCR yield per sample varied, mainly due to pooled library volumes.

Trimming pared 1 base from V and 4 bases from J, leaving 8 bases between. Germline V gene data show CDR1 as MGHDK and CDR2 as SYGVNS. CDR3 length: 13 amino acids. General observations from the study: High-frequency TCRs, those above 1 in 1000, stayed the same after DPC sensitization.

Separate cDNA molecules received unique molecular identifiers, which the library attached to them. TCRdb fed the reads into MiXCR, producing one record per CDR3 protein. The data hold 100,000 to 150,000 distinct CDR3 sequences, with 8.5% to 9% observed a single time. The source of this sequence is a human donor in good health. Some clones in this sample may be carry-over from other donors' samples. Source material: whole blood. This rearrangement joins TRBV25-1 to TRBJ2-7, with a possible D match to TRBD2 (5 bases). This CDR3 is CASSEWAGYEQYF. For the CDR3, the DNA is TGTGCCAGCAGTGAATGGGCGGGTTACGAGCAGTACTTC.